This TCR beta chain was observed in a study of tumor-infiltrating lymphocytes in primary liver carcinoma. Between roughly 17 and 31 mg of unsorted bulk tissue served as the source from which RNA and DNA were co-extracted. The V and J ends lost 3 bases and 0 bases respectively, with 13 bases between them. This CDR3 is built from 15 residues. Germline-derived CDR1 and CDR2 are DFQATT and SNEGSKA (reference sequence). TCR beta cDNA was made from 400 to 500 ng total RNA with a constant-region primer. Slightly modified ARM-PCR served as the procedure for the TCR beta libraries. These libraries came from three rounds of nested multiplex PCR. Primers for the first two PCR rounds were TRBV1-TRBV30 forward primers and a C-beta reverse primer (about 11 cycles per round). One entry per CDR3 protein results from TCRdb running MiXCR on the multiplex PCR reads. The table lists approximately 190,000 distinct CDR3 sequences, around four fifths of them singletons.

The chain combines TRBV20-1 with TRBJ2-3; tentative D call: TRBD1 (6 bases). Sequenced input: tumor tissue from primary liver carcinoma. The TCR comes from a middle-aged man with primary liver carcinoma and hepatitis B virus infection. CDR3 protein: CSASGQLTSTDTQYF. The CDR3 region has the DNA TGCAGTGCTAGCGGACAGCTAACTAGCACAGATACGCAGTATTTT.